This T cell receptor beta chain comes out of a study of blood T cell repertoires in COVID-19. Study details: There were acute and convalescent COVID-19 samples, and they came from the United States, Italy and Spain. PBMCs, B-cell-depleted T cells, or T cells provided the cDNA or gDNA that made up the material.

Sequencing used immunoSEQ multiplex PCR; TCRdb keeps in-frame clones, though not all of them. Of around 390,000 clones in the sample, around nine tenths are singletons; the top ten hold approximately 10%. Categorization into cohorts depended on clinical history that participants reported. Recovery among Cohort 3 donors was established by two negative PCRs, clearance, or symptom resolution. CDR1 and CDR2 from the germline V gene are SGHRS and YFSETQ. Deletions cut 4 bases from V and 3 bases from J, with 11 bases between. The CDR3 is 14 residues long. This TCR was recovered from a woman in her 50s who had recovered from COVID-19. The rearrangement uses TRBV5-1 and TRBJ2-1; D possibly corresponds to TRBD1 (6 bases). Sequencing input: PBMCs or T cells enriched from blood (not recorded which). The CDR3: CASSVGQLYNEQFF. The CDR3 DNA reads TGCGCCAGCAGCGTCGGACAGCTCTACAATGAGCAGTTCTTC.